This T cell receptor beta chain is from a study of blood T cell repertoires in COVID-19. Per the original data handling: Reference gene primer amplification yielded estimated nucleated cell counts. TCRdb keeps only in-frame clones here, not all; method: immunoSEQ multiplex PCR. Clone size and V and J calls were adopted from that table, with D and trimming inferred from the DNA. The table includes 100,000 to 150,000 clones, more than 65% detected once. Trimming removed 1 base from V and 0 bases from J; junction bases left unmatched: 8. CDR3 length equals 19 residues. The germline gives CDR1 MGHRA, CDR2 YSYEKL.

The origin of this receptor is a human donor in a cohort sampled during active COVID-19. The sample was peripheral blood. The chain is built from TRBV4-1 and TRBJ2-7, with 14 bases matching TRBD2. In DNA form, the CDR3 reads TGCGCCAGCAGCCAAGGGGGAGGACTAGCGGGAGGTCTCTCCTACGAGCAGTACTTC. Protein sequence: CASSQGGGLAGGLSYEQYF.